The 18 T cell receptor beta chains presented below share a single source sample, sequenced in a study of response to subunit inactivated influenza vaccine. TCRdb fed the RT-PCR reads into MiXCR, producing one record per CDR3 protein. The sample gives 650,000 to 800,000 distinct CDR3 sequences, approximately 17% of which show up once; 11% is in the top ten. Sequencing was performed on PBMCs from blood, taken approximately 5 days after vaccination. These receptors were obtained from a man aged 50 to 60 who received an inactivated influenza vaccine.

The rearrangement uses TRBV12-3 or TRBV12-4 and TRBJ2-2; TRBD1 matches at 8 bases. There are 13 residues in the CDR3. V gave up 6 bases and J gave up 6 bases; unmatched junction bases: 3. In DNA, the CDR3 is TGTGCCAGCAGCCGGACAGGGCCCGGGGAGCTGTTTTTT. It codes for CASSRTGPGELFF.

The V gene is TRBV3-1, the J gene TRBJ2-1; 7 nucleotides agree with TRBD2. Germline values: CDR1 LGHDT, CDR2 YNNKEL (reference sequence). This CDR3 is 16 amino acids long. The junction had 4 bases not matched to a gene; V was cut back by 0 bases and J by 2 bases. For the CDR3, the DNA is TGTGCCAGCAGCCAAGATCCCCTAGCGGCCTACAATGAGCAGTTCTTC. Protein sequence: CASSQDPLAAYNEQFF.

This clonotype showed up many times. V is TRBV10-2 and J is TRBJ2-5; D is unclear. This CDR3 is 14 amino acids long. V shed 10 bases and J shed 5 bases, with 20 bases lying between them. The V gene's germline CDR1 is WSHSY and CDR2 SAAADI. CDR3 residues: CATRFPGFGETQYF. CDR3 DNA sequence: TGCGCCACCAGATTCCCCGGGTTCGGGGAGACCCAGTACTTC.

This sequence joins TRBV5-6 and TRBJ2-1; 10 bases line up with TRBD1. The CDR3 covers 15 residues. V trimming: 4 bases; J trimming: 2 bases; junction bases outside the gene matches: 3. Germline-derived CDR1 and CDR2 are SGHDT and YYEEEE. CDR3 nucleotide sequence: TGTGCCAGCAGCGGTGGGACAGGGGCCTACAATGAGCAGTTCTTC. Encoded protein: CASSGGTGAYNEQFF.

The chain combines TRBV15 with TRBJ1-2; D is unclear. Deletions cut 4 bases from V and 11 bases from J, with 14 bases between. The CDR3 loop spans 12 amino acids. Germline CDR1 and CDR2: LNHNV and YYDKDF (reference sequence). The CDR3 DNA reads as TGTGCCACCAGCATGGCCAGTAAGCTGTACACCTTC. Translating gives CATSMASKLYTF.

This clonotype was observed a few times. The genes are TRBV30 and TRBJ1-1; D is perhaps TRBD1 (6 bases). Trimming cost V 4 bases and J 3 bases, with 9 bases left between them. Germline CDR1 is GTSNPN and CDR2 is SVGIG (reference sequence). The CDR3 has 12 residues. The CDR3: CAWKRGDTEAFF. CDR3 nucleotide sequence: TGTGCCTGGAAGAGGGGGGACACTGAAGCTTTCTTT.

This sequence joins TRBV30 and TRBJ2-2; unclear D gene. V was pared by 4 bases and J by 6 bases, with 15 bases between. CDR3 length: 14 residues. CDR1 and CDR2 from the germline V gene are GTSNPN and SVGIG (reference sequence). The CDR3 is CAWNRDLRSGELFF. DNA of the CDR3: TGTGCCTGGAATCGTGACCTACGGTCCGGGGAGCTGTTTTTT.

This rearrangement joins TRBV11-1 to TRBJ1-6, with D unresolved. The germline CDR1 and CDR2 sequences are SGHAT and FQDESV (reference sequence). Trimming stripped 3 bases from V and 0 bases from J, with 15 bases between. CDR3 length equals 18 residues. CDR3 in DNA: TGTGCCAGCAGCTTCCCTGGGCAAGAAGGCTCCTATAATTCACCCCTCCACTTT. This sequence encodes CASSFPGQEGSYNSPLHF.

This clonotype appeared a few times. This chain joins TRBV12-3 or TRBV12-4 and TRBJ2-3, with 9 bases matching TRBD1. Trimming removed 1 base from V and 0 bases from J; junction bases left unmatched: 2. The CDR3 consists of 16 residues. In DNA, the CDR3 is TGTGCCAGCAGTTTAGGGACAGGGGAAAGCACAGATACGCAGTATTTT. Translated: CASSLGTGESTDTQYF.

V gene TRBV7-9 combines with J gene TRBJ2-7; TRBD2 is a possible D gene (6 bases). Germline assignment: CDR1 SEHNR and CDR2 FQNEAQ (reference sequence). The V and J ends lost 1 base and 0 bases respectively, with 10 bases between them. The CDR3 length is 15 residues. The CDR3 nucleotides read TGTGCCAGCAGCTTAGGCAGGGAGGCCTCCTACGAGCAGTACTTC. The encoded protein is CASSLGREASYEQYF.

This clonotype was counted between two and nine times. A junction boundary mismatches the germline segment, possibly from a read error. The chain's CDR3 is CASRFYTSGYEQYF. As DNA, the CDR3 is TGTGCCAGCCGCTTTTATACTAGCGGATACGAGCAGTACTTC. The rearrangement links TRBV11-2 to TRBJ2-7, with TRBD2 identical over 8 bases. The CDR3 has 14 residues. Germline lookup yields CDR1 SGHAT and CDR2 FQNNGV.

This clonotype was recorded many times. The rearrangement links TRBV29-1 to TRBJ2-7; TRBD1 agrees at 11 bases. Germline CDR1 reads SQVTM; CDR2 reads ANQGSEA. This CDR3 has 15 residues. The J segment lost 0 bases and the V segment lost 7 bases, leaving 8 bases of the junction unmatched. The chain's CDR3 is CSATTGTGGSYEQYF. DNA for the CDR3: TGCAGCGCAACGACCGGGACAGGGGGCTCCTACGAGCAGTACTTC.

V and J are TRBV6-2 or TRBV6-3 and TRBJ1-1; D gene uncertain. The CDR3 sequence is 14 residues long. Germline assignment: CDR1 MNHEY and CDR2 SVGEGT. Trimming left V 2 bases short and J 2 bases short, with 9 bases between. The CDR3 protein is CASSYVPQNTEAFF. In DNA form, the CDR3 reads TGTGCCAGCAGTTACGTTCCACAAAACACTGAAGCTTTCTTT.

This clonotype was recorded at least ten times. The rearrangement uses TRBV28 and TRBJ2-7; 8 bases map to TRBD1. The germline gives CDR1 MDHEN, CDR2 SYDVKM. This CDR3 has 12 residues. The trim removed 6 bases at V and 4 bases at J, leaving 2 bases unmatched. The CDR3 protein is CASRRQGYEQYF. For the CDR3, the DNA is TGTGCCAGCAGGCGACAGGGGTACGAGCAGTACTTC.

The chain uses TRBV20-1 and TRBJ2-2, with a possible D match to TRBD1 (5 bases). From germline, CDR1 is DFQATT and CDR2 SNEGSKA (reference sequence). V lost 5 bases, J lost 0 bases, and 7 bases lay in between. The CDR3 spans 13 residues. As DNA, the CDR3 is TGCAGTGCTCCGACAGCGAACACCGGGGAGCTGTTTTTT. This sequence encodes CSAPTANTGELFF.

The chain combines TRBV12-3 or TRBV12-4 with TRBJ2-5, with TRBD1 as a possible D gene (6 bases). Trimming took off 2 bases at V and 6 bases at J, with 13 bases between the two ends. The CDR3 is 14 residues long. DNA for the CDR3: TGTGCCAGCAGTTTACGACGGGACACAAAGACCCAGTACTTC. This sequence encodes CASSLRRDTKTQYF.

This clonotype appeared a few times. This chain links TRBV11-2 with TRBJ1-4, with no clear D. V dropped 1 base and J dropped 8 bases, with 14 bases sitting between them. The CDR3 has 15 residues. Germline CDR1 is SGHAT and CDR2 is FQNNGV. The CDR3 reads CASSLVYGPGEKLFF. In DNA form, the CDR3 reads TGTGCCAGCAGCTTAGTTTACGGGCCAGGCGAAAAACTGTTTTTT.

The V gene is TRBV7-2, the J gene TRBJ1-1; the D gene is possibly TRBD1 (5 bases). The germline V and J ends were trimmed by 0 bases and 1 base, with 9 bases remaining between them. This CDR3 region has 15 residues. The V gene's germline CDR1 is SGHTA and CDR2 FQGNSA. The CDR3 coding sequence is TGTGCCAGCAGCTTAGCAGGGGTGAGGAACACTGAAGCTTTCTTT. This gives the protein CASSLAGVRNTEAFF.